Listed below are T cell receptor beta chains from one sample, sequenced in a study of cytotoxic CD8 clonotypes in ibrutinib-treated CLL. Repertoires were generated with immunoSEQ multiplex PCR, while TCRdb's copy carries only in-frame clones and drops some. The data contain 40,000 or so clones, approximately 70% of them singletons. Sequenced material: PBMCs, taken after 12 months of ibrutinib treatment. The receptors derive from a human donor with chronic lymphocytic leukemia. Each CDR3 is given without its conserved first and last residue.

V gene	J gene	CDR3 protein
TRBV19	TRBJ1-3	ASKGQFSGNTIY
TRBV7-2	TRBJ1-1	ASSLALTDRKAF
TRBV7-2	TRBJ2-2	ASSLASTSGNTGELF
TRBV5-4	TRBJ1-2	ASSGGRRGYT
TRBV11-2	TRBJ2-7	ASSSLITSGSYEQY
TRBV5-4	TRBJ2-3	ASSPLRDRGRTTVDTQY
TRBV7-6	TRBJ2-7	ASSLGTSGSLYEQY
TRBV5-6	TRBJ1-1	ASSRGWGLTEAF
TRBV5-4	TRBJ2-1	ASSPGTSGSSYNEQF
TRBV6-1	TRBJ2-7	ASSERSLIDEQY
TRBV30	TRBJ1-4	AWITGGPNEKLF
TRBV5-1	TRBJ2-7	ASSLELGASGEQY
TRBV9	TRBJ2-6	ASSLFSGANVLT
TRBV7-2	TRBJ1-5	ASSFDRFNQPQH
TRBV18	TRBJ1-4	ASSPGGEKLF
TRBV5-1	TRBJ2-7	ASSAGGSGTYEQY
TRBV6-1	TRBJ2-3	ASGREGGTDTQY
TRBV19	TRBJ2-2	ASSIGTGTGELF
TRBV6-6	TRBJ2-1	ASSYGTSRSYEQF
TRBV9	TRBJ2-3	ASSAQTGGIDTQY
TRBV4-2	TRBJ2-1	ASSQDLLAGGEQF
TRBV19	TRBJ2-1	ASSIGGTGGSDEQF
TRBV10-3	TRBJ2-1	AIKAGSGQGYNEQF
TRBV18	TRBJ1-1	ASSPGAGGGSEAF
TRBV30	TRBJ2-1	AFSGRVNNEQF
TRBV27	TRBJ2-3	ASSLGGIGTQY
TRBV18	TRBJ1-4	ASSPVNRGNEKLF
TRBV7-9	TRBJ2-1	ASSSRTSGSLNEQF
TRBV7-2	TRBJ2-1	ASSTGHPFNEQF
TRBV11-2	TRBJ1-2	ASSSHRGPTTNYGYT
TRBV7-9	TRBJ2-5	ASSSTRSLETQY
TRBV29-1	TRBJ2-7	SVEDNGLREGEQY
TRBV5-1	TRBJ1-2	ASSLGPDSDYGYT
TRBV5-6	TRBJ2-2	ASSPPGGLPAGELF
TRBV5-1	TRBJ2-7	ASSLGLAGWSNEQY
TRBV19	TRBJ1-5	ASSIGQGGNQPQH
TRBV5-8	TRBJ2-6	ASSLGSSGANVLT
TRBV29-1	TRBJ1-1	SVGAGVMNTEAF
TRBV30	TRBJ2-1	AWSVETGASEQF
TRBV14	TRBJ2-2	ASRLTGLGGELF
TRBV30	TRBJ2-1	AWFPGQGSYNEQF
TRBV19	TRBJ2-3	ASSIDSGGLGTDTQY
TRBV27	TRBJ2-5	ASSLDRGMGETQY
TRBV6-1	TRBJ2-6	ASSALRGANVLT
TRBV7-2	TRBJ1-6	ASSLALRVRGSPLH
TRBV25-1	TRBJ2-7	ASSELGVEANEQY
TRBV4-1	TRBJ2-5	ASSRGPQETQY
TRBV5-4	TRBJ2-2	ASSPLTMGRTGELF
TRBV6-6	TRBJ2-5	ASQALPLQETQY
TRBV7-9	TRBJ2-2	ASSRDSPRTGELF
TRBV6-1	TRBJ2-5	ASSHSGRAGETQY